This TCR beta chain derives from a study of T cell clonotyping in hematopoietic cell transplantation. Study-wide context: Pretransplant recipient samples were taken after cytoreduction.

The CDR3 totals 18 residues. V gave up 1 base and J gave up 5 bases; unmatched junction bases: 10. Germline-derived CDR1 and CDR2 are SGHRS and YFSETQ. Time point indicated: recipient sample about 28 days before transplant, after cytoreduction. Samples: about 28 days before transplant, then days 30, 100 and 180 after. The protocol was immunoSEQ multiplex PCR, while the TCRdb copy is restricted to in-frame clones and leaves out a portion. The data show roughly 80,000 clones, around 96% seen once. As for this clone: Antigen specificity is unknown.

Points from the study as a whole: Cells were unsorted, so CD4 and CD8 contributions were not separated.

The rearrangement uses TRBV5-1 and TRBJ2-5, with 14 bases matching TRBD2. The TCR was taken from a woman between 45 and 60 years old with acute myeloid leukemia. Some clones in this sample may be carry-over from other donors' samples. Sequenced material: peripheral blood mononuclear cells, taken before stem cell transplant. CDR3 DNA: TGCGCCAGCAGCTTGAGACTAGCGGGAGGGCCCGGCGTTGAGACCCAGTACTTC. Protein: CASSLRLAGGPGVETQYF.